The following is a T cell receptor beta chain sequence with its context. Ten or more counts support this clonotype. This clone's antigen is unknown. Nothing much larger sits one base from this clone, and base qualities are not available. These data belong to a study of early T cells in non-severe SARS-CoV-2 infection (dated by TCRdb to the early 2020s). Concerning the study at large: Because TCR sequencing was done on bulk RNA from unsorted whole blood, the alpha and beta chains could not be paired.

The method behind the library was 5' RACE. Sequencer: NextSeq 500. To correct for sequencing error and PCR bias, the TCR library protocol tagged individual cDNA molecules with unique molecular identifiers. Both TCR alpha and beta chains were sequenced, and tight co-correlation was observed between alpha and beta sequence abundances in each sample. The study's processing was this. Decombinator V4 was used to perform V gene, J gene and CDR3 annotation of TCR sequences. TCRs were defined as expanded if a significant change between any two time points was detected under a Poisson model with p below 0.0001. TCR abundances were normalised to the total number of TCRs sequenced per sample and were expressed as counts per million. MAIT TCRs were defined by TRAV1-2 paired with TRAJ12, TRAJ20 or TRAJ33, and iNKT TCRs by TRAV10 paired with TRAJ18. VDJdb, accessed on 1 November 2021, was searched for TCRs annotated for CMV, EBV and SARS-CoV-2, and TCRs annotated for more than one antigen were excluded. The raw public reads went through TCRdb reprocessing: fastp at Q25, MiXCR clone calling, in-frame beta chains kept. Rows with one shared CDR3 protein collapse into an entry with the most common genes and DNA. The V and J calls, along with clone size, are taken from TCRdb and not from the paper's own processing. The sample table lists about 40,000 distinct CDR3 sequences, over 4% of them with a count of one. The top ten hold 4.8% of the sample.

Set within a cohort of healthcare workers in London, UK, this nested case-control study involved weekly PCR testing of nasopharyngeal swabs along with blood sampling. Healthcare workers were recruited during the week of the UK lockdown, between 23 and 31 March 2020, and followed weekly for up to roughly 15 weeks. General conclusions and limits of the study: VDJdb matching was skewed toward anti-spike CD8 responses and likely underestimated virus-specific expansions, missing private and CD4 specificities.

V drops 3 bases and J drops 2 bases, leaving 16 bases in between. The germline V gene specifies KGHSH as CDR1 and LQKENI as CDR2. There are 16 amino acids in the CDR3, from cysteine to phenylalanine inclusive. Just the 48-base CDR3 DNA is kept, in frame starting at base 1. The source of this sequence is an adult who was a healthcare worker with PCR-confirmed SARS-CoV-2 infection or an uninfected control (not recorded which). The source material was whole blood. The rearrangement joined TRBV18 to TRBJ1-2, and possibly TRBD1, on 5 matching bases. The DNA sequence reads TGTGCCAGCTCACCTTCCTGGCAGGGCCCCAACTATGGCTACACCTTC. Its amino acids are CASSPSWQGPNYGYTF.